The 25 T cell receptor beta chains listed next were all sequenced from one sample in a study of blood T cell repertoires in COVID-19. Generated by immunoSEQ multiplex PCR, the TCRdb table keeps only in-frame clones and is missing some. The sample holds about 380,000 clones, more than 75% seen once. The specimen was PBMCs or T cells enriched from blood (not recorded which). Receptor source: a woman between 18 and 30 years old who had recovered from COVID-19.

This clone was observed a single time. The chain uses TRBV10-3 and TRBJ2-7; 7 bases are shared with TRBD1. J gave up 4 bases and V 2 bases, and 5 bases lay outside the gene matches. The CDR3 covers 14 residues. Germline V gives CDR1 ENHRY, CDR2 SYGVKD. In DNA, the CDR3 is TGTGCCATCAGTGAGAGGCAGGGGGTATACGAGCAGTACTTC. This sequence encodes CAISERQGVYEQYF.

This CDR3 is CASSYGQEPQHF. The CDR3 nucleotides read TGTGCCAGCAGTTACGGCCAGGAGCCCCAGCATTTT. The V gene is TRBV6-6, the J gene TRBJ1-5; D unclear. V was shortened by 2 bases and J by 8 bases, with 7 bases between the two germline ends. CDR1 is MNHNY and CDR2 is SVGAGI in the germline V gene (reference sequence). The CDR3 runs to 12 residues.

The chain recombines TRBV7-9 with TRBJ2-6; 8 bases fit TRBD1. The trim removed 5 bases at V and 0 bases at J, leaving 3 bases unmatched. Germline V CDR1 and CDR2: SEHNR, FQNEAQ (reference sequence). This CDR3 comprises 16 residues. The CDR3: CASSPQGVSGANVLTF. In DNA, the CDR3 is TGTGCCAGCAGCCCACAGGGGGTCTCTGGGGCCAACGTCCTGACTTTC.

This sequence joins TRBV11-2 and TRBJ2-5; 9 bases are shared with TRBD1. The CDR3 runs 13 residues. With V trimmed by 6 bases and J by 5 bases, 4 bases remained unmatched. CDR1 and CDR2 (germline): SGHAT, FQNNGV. In nucleotides, the CDR3 is TGTGCCAGCAGAACAGGGGGCTCGGAGACCCAGTACTTC. It is translated as CASRTGGSETQYF.

V is TRBV3-1 (or the pseudogene TRBV3-2) and J is TRBJ2-2; TRBD2 matches 9 bases. The CDR3 runs to 15 residues. Germline V gene sequence: CDR1 LGHDT, CDR2 YNNKEL (reference sequence). J was trimmed by 6 bases and V by 8 bases; bases with no gene match: 10. The CDR3 DNA is TGTGCCAGCCAGGAGGCAGCGGGGGGTCCCGGGGAGCTGTTTTTT. Protein product: CASQEAAGGPGELFF.

V gene TRBV6-1 combines with J gene TRBJ1-5, with D hard to call. The CDR3 has 12 amino acids. Deletions cut 2 bases from V and 3 bases from J, with 2 bases between. Germline CDR1 reads MNHNS; CDR2 reads SASEGT. DNA for the CDR3: TGTGCCAGCAGTGAACACAATCAGCCCCAGCATTTT. Translating it yields CASSEHNQPQHF.

This clone occurred a few times. This rearrangement joins TRBV21-1 to TRBJ1-2. TRBV21-1 is listed as a pseudogene. The CDR3 is made up of 15 amino acids. CDR3 DNA: TGTGCCAGCAGCAATCCGGGGGAGGCTATCTATGGCTACACCTTC. It translates to CASSNPGEAIYGYTF.

The chain recombines TRBV14 with TRBJ1-1; D perhaps matches TRBD1 (6 bases). Germline CDR1 is SGHDN and CDR2 is FVKESK. V gave up 2 bases and J gave up 11 bases, with 15 bases separating them. The CDR3 covers 13 residues. This chain's CDR3 is CASSQSGGPRAFF. DNA of the CDR3: TGTGCCAGCAGCCAAAGTGGGGGCCCCAGGGCTTTCTTT.

V and J are TRBV29-1 and TRBJ2-1; D possibly corresponds to TRBD2 (6 bases). Looked up from germline, CDR1 is SQVTM and CDR2 is ANQGSEA. The V end lost 4 bases, the J end lost 7 bases, and 14 bases lay between the germline ends. The CDR3 length is 13 residues. The CDR3, as DNA: TGCAGCGTTGTACGACCAGGGACTAATGAGCAGTTCTTC. This translates into CSVVRPGTNEQFF.

This chain connects TRBV11-1 to TRBJ1-2; D may be TRBD1 (5 bases). V was pared by 4 bases and J by 6 bases, with 15 bases between. The V gene's germline CDR1 is SGHAT and CDR2 FQDESV (reference sequence). There are 14 residues in the CDR3. For the CDR3, the DNA is TGTGCCAGCAGCTCAGGGTTAATAGGACATGGCTACACCTTC. Encoded protein: CASSSGLIGHGYTF. Variable domain in full (rest from reference TRBV11-1 and TRBJ1-2): EAEVAQSPRYKITEKSQAVAFWCDPISGHATLYWYRQILGQGPELLVQFQDESVVDDSQLPKDRFSAERLKGVDSTLKIQPAELGDSAMYLCASSSGLIGHGYTFGSGTRLTVV.

The chain carries TRBV9 and TRBJ2-2; perhaps TRBD1 as D (5 bases). Germline V CDR1 and CDR2: SGDLS, YYNGEE. The V end lost 2 bases, the J end lost 4 bases, and 15 bases lay between the germline ends. The CDR3 has 16 amino acids. The CDR3 DNA sequence: TGTGCCAGCAGCGTCAGTACAGGCATCACCACCGGGGAGCTGTTTTTT. Translation: CASSVSTGITTGELFF. Full variable domain (rest looked up from reference TRBV9 and TRBJ2-2): DSGVTQTPKHLITATGQRVTLRCSPRSGDLSVYWYQQSLDQGLQFLIQYYNGEERAKGNILERFSAQQFPDLHSELNLSSLELGDSALYFCASSVSTGITTGELFFGEGSRLTVL.

V and J are TRBV4-1 and TRBJ2-1; tentatively, D is TRBD1 (5 bases). Germline loops: CDR1 MGHRA, CDR2 YSYEKL. V was clipped by 0 bases and J by 7 bases, with 16 bases between them. The CDR3 totals 16 residues. The CDR3 nucleotides are TGCGCCAGCAGCCAAGAAGCAGGGCCCCCTATTAATGAGCAGTTCTTC. It translates to CASSQEAGPPINEQFF.

The J gene is TRBJ2-5, the V gene TRBV19; 8 nucleotides match TRBD2. This CDR3 region has 16 residues. Trimming took 3 bases from V and 2 from J; bases not matched to a gene: 8. Looked up from germline, CDR1 is LNHDA and CDR2 is SQIVND (reference sequence). CDR3 amino acids: CASSIGTSEIQETQYF. As DNA, the CDR3 is TGTGCCAGTAGTATCGGGACTAGTGAGATACAAGAGACCCAGTACTTC. Supplemented by reference TRBV19 and TRBJ2-5, the full variable domain reads DGGITQSPKYLFRKEGQNVTLSCEQNLNHDAMYWYRQDPGQGLRLIYYSQIVNDFQKGDIAEGYSVSREKKESFPLTVTSAQKNPTAFYLCASSIGTSEIQETQYFGPGTRLLVL.

The chain joins TRBV29-1 to TRBJ2-1, with D possibly TRBD1 on 5 matching bases. This CDR3 is built from 14 residues. With 2 bases removed from V and 1 base from J, the gap between germline ends came to 9 bases. CDR1 and CDR2 from the germline V gene are SQVTM and ANQGSEA. DNA of the CDR3: TGCAGCGTTGAAAGGGGCCATTCCTACAATGAGCAGTTCTTC. Translation: CSVERGHSYNEQFF.

The rearrangement uses TRBV6-6 and TRBJ1-5; the match to TRBD1 covers 9 bases. The V and J ends lost 5 bases and 0 bases, in that order; junction bases with no gene match: 5. The germline gives CDR1 MNHNY, CDR2 SVGAGI (reference sequence). The CDR3 runs 16 residues. The CDR3 region is CASSRTQGASNQPQHF. CDR3 sequence (DNA): TGTGCCAGCAGTCGAACACAGGGGGCTAGCAATCAGCCCCAGCATTTT.

V and J are TRBV2 and TRBJ2-7; D might be TRBD1 (8 bases). V dropped 5 bases and J dropped 1 base, with 18 bases sitting between them. Germline CDR1 reads SNHLY; CDR2 reads FYNNEI. The CDR3 consists of 16 residues. CDR3 sequence (DNA): TGTGCCAGCAGTAGAAGTGAACAGGGGGGGTCCTACGAGCAGTACTTC. Its translation: CASSRSEQGGSYEQYF. Variable domain in full (rest from reference TRBV2 and TRBJ2-7): EPEVTQTPSHQVTQMGQEVILRCVPISNHLYFYWYRQILGQKVEFLVSFYNNEISEKSEIFDDQFSVERPDGSNFTLKIRSTKLEDSAMYFCASSRSEQGGSYEQYFGPGTRLTVT.

This clone was recorded only once. This rearrangement joins TRBV7-8 to TRBJ1-2, with D possibly TRBD1 on 5 matching bases. The germline gives CDR1 SGHVS, CDR2 FQNEAQ. V was trimmed by 1 base and J by 3 bases, leaving 9 bases between them. The CDR3 sequence is 14 residues long. The CDR3 nucleotides are TGTGCCAGCAGCTTAGGGGGCCCTTACTATGGCTACACCTTC. It yields the protein CASSLGGPYYGYTF.

This rearrangement joins TRBV2 to TRBJ1-1, with 8 bases identical to TRBD1. Germline V gene lookup returns CDR1 SNHLY and CDR2 FYNNEI. The V gene end was trimmed by 5 bases and the J gene end by 7 bases; junction bases not matched to a gene: 12. The CDR3 contains 15 residues. DNA of the CDR3: TGTGCCAGCAGTTTCGGTTCGACAGGGGTAAATGAAGCTTTCTTT. Protein: CASSFGSTGVNEAFF.

This clone was counted once. The J gene is TRBJ1-2, the V gene TRBV3-1 (or the pseudogene TRBV3-2), with 9 bases fitting TRBD1. Germline CDR1 is LGHDT and CDR2 is YNNKEL (reference sequence). The J segment lost 4 bases and the V segment lost 5 bases, leaving 5 bases of the junction unmatched. The CDR3 has 14 residues. CDR3 DNA sequence: TGTGCCAGCAGCGGACAGGGGACTCTCTATGGCTACACCTTC. It encodes CASSGQGTLYGYTF.

The gene calls are TRBV7-2 and TRBJ1-5, with a weak D call TRBD1 (5 bases). This CDR3 is 16 amino acids long. The V end lost 0 bases, the J end lost 3 bases, and 12 bases lay between the germline ends. CDR1 is SGHTA, CDR2 FQGNSA, per germline. CDR3 amino acids: CASSLAVWGPNQPQHF. As DNA, the CDR3 is TGTGCCAGCAGCTTAGCGGTTTGGGGCCCCAATCAGCCCCAGCATTTT.

J is TRBJ2-3 and V is TRBV4-3, with 8 bases lining up with TRBD2. V was clipped by 0 bases and J by 4 bases; unmatched bases: 3. Per germline, CDR1 LGHNA and CDR2 YSLEER. CDR3 length equals 15 residues. The CDR3 is CASSQDGGASDTQYF. Written as DNA, the CDR3 is TGCGCCAGCAGCCAAGACGGGGGGGCCTCAGATACGCAGTATTTT.

This sequence joins TRBV4-1 and TRBJ1-2; tentatively, D is TRBD1 (5 bases). Germline CDR1 and CDR2: MGHRA and YSYEKL. The CDR3 consists of 13 residues. V was clipped by 4 bases and J by 1 base, with 7 bases between them. CDR3 region: CASSPDSNYGYTF. For the CDR3, the DNA is TGCGCCAGCAGCCCCGACAGTAACTATGGCTACACCTTC.

This clone is a singleton in its sample. DNA of the CDR3: TGTGCCAGCAGCTTAGAGGCTGCAGGGCTTGAAAAACTGTTTTTT. Protein sequence: CASSLEAAGLEKLFF. This chain links TRBV7-6 with TRBJ1-4, with a possible D match to TRBD1 (5 bases). Germline CDR1 and CDR2: SGHVS and FNYEAQ. This CDR3 is 15 amino acids long. Trimming removed 1 base at V and 7 bases at J, with 13 bases between.

This chain links TRBV5-4 with TRBJ1-1; 8 nucleotides line up with TRBD1. With V trimmed by 0 bases and J by 8 bases, 3 bases remained unmatched. CDR3 length equals 13 residues. Germline CDR1 SGHNT, CDR2 YYREEE (reference sequence). This CDR3 reads CASSLAGGGEAFF. CDR3 bases: TGTGCCAGCAGCTTGGCAGGGGGCGGGGAAGCTTTCTTT.

The chain employs TRBV2 and TRBJ1-1; TRBD1 aligns across 11 bases. Germline values: CDR1 SNHLY, CDR2 FYNNEI. The ends lost 8 bases at V and 1 base at J; junction bases unmatched: 12. The CDR3 runs to 17 residues. CDR3 nucleotides: TGTGCCAGCGGCCATGGAGGGGACAGGGGGGGGAACACTGAAGCTTTCTTT. This gives the protein CASGHGGDRGGNTEAFF.